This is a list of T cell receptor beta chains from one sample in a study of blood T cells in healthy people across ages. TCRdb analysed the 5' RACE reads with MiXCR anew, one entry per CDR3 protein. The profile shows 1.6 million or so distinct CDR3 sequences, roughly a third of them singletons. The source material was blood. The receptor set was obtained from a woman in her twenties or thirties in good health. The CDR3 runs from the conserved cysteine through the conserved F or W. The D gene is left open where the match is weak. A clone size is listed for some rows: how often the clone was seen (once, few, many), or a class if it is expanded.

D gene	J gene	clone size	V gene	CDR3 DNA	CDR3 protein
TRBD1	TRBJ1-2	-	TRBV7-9	TGTGCCAGCAGCTTAGGCCCGGACAGGGGTTATGGCTACACCTTC	CASSLGPDRGYGYTF
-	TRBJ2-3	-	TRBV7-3	TGTGCCAGCAGCTTAACTGGGGGGCCAGATACGCAGTATTTT	CASSLTGGPDTQYF
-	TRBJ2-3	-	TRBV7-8	TGTGCCAGCAGAGAAAACGCGGCCCAAGCAGATACGCAGTATTTT	CASRENAAQADTQYF
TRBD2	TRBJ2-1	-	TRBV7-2	TGTGCCAGCAGCTTAGATCCCACAGTAAGCGGGAGTCTCCACAATGAGCAGTTCTTC	CASSLDPTVSGSLHNEQFF
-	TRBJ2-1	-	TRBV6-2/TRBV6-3	TGTGCCAGCAGTTATATGAACCGAAAGGAAAGCTACTCCGATGAGCAGTTCTTC	CASSYMNRKESYSDEQFF
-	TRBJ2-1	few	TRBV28	TGTGCCAGCAGCTCATACATGAGGAATGAGCAGTTCTTC	CASSSYMRNEQFF
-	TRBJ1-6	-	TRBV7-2	TGTGCCAGCAGCTTCTACGCGGCCTACAGACCCCTCCACTTT	CASSFYAAYRPLHF
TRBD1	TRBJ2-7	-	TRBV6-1	TGTGCCAGTCGACTTCCGGGACAGGGCCTCTACGAGCAGTACTTC	CASRLPGQGLYEQYF
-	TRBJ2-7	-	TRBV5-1	TGCGCCAGCAGCTTGGATCTCTACAAGCAGTACTTC	CASSLDLYKQYF
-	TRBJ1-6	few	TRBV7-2	TGTGCCAGCAGCGCGACCTATAATTCACCCCTCCACTTT	CASSATYNSPLHF
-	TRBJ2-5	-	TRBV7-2	TGTGCCAGCAGTTCTGGAGGGGTGGGGGCCCAAGAGACCCAGTACTTC	CASSSGGVGAQETQYF
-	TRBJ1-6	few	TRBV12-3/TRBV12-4	TGTGCCAGCAGTTTGGGGACATCAAGTTCACCCCTCCACTTT	CASSLGTSSSPLHF
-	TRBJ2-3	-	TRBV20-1	TGCAGTGCCGACCCCGTACGAAGGAGCACAGATACGCAGTATTTT	CSADPVRRSTDTQYF
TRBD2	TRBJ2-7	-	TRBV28	TGTGCCAGCAGTTTTTGGGTCAGCGGGAGGCAGGTCGAGCAGTACTTC	CASSFWVSGRQVEQYF
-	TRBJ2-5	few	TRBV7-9	TGTGCCAGCAGCGACGACAAATACCAAGAGACCCAGTACTTC	CASSDDKYQETQYF
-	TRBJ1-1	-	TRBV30	TGTGCCTGGAACCCGGGCGGGAACACTGAAGCTTTCTTT	CAWNPGGNTEAFF
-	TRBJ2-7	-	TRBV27	TGTGCCAGCAGTCTTAAGGGACTTAACTACGGGCAGTACTTC	CASSLKGLNYGQYF
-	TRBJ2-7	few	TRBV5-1	TGCGCCAGCAGCTTGACGGTACCCTCCTACGAGCAGTACTTC	CASSLTVPSYEQYF
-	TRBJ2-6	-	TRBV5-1	TGCGCCAGCACCGTGACTGGGGCCAACGTCCTGACTTTC	CASTVTGANVLTF
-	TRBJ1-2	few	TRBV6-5	TGTGCCAGCAGTTACCTGGGGTTGAACTATGGCTACACCTTC	CASSYLGLNYGYTF
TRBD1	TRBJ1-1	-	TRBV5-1	TGCGCCAGCAGCTTTACAGGGGAGCGTGAAGCTTTCTTT	CASSFTGEREAFF
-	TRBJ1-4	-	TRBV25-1	TGTGCCAGCAGTGATCTGGGGGGCATGAATGAAAAACTGTTTTTT	CASSDLGGMNEKLFF
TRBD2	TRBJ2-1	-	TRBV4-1	TGCGCCAGCAACCCTAGGACTAGCGGGCTCTCCTACAATGAGCAGTTCTTC	CASNPRTSGLSYNEQFF
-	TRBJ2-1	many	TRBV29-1	TGCAGCGCGCTCAGGGGCGATGAGCAGTTCTTC	CSALRGDEQFF